The source of this T cell receptor beta chain is a study of cytomegalovirus exposure and HLA in healthy donors. Study summary: Among the 398 donors who were genotyped, around 77% fell in the genetic ancestry cluster that is associated with self-reported Caucasian donors. Findings of the study overall: The analysis excluded some indistinguishable V segments, including TRBV6-2 and TRBV6-3. Later analysis associated a missense DCLRE1C variant with TCR beta V- and J-gene trimming.

CDR1 is MNHNS and CDR2 is SASEGT in the germline V gene. This CDR3 comprises 15 residues. V gave up 6 bases and J gave up 0 bases, with 15 bases separating them. With regard to this clone: The antigen is unknown.

Amplification used 60 Vbeta primers and 13 Jbeta primers. Produced via immunoSEQ multiplex PCR; TCRdb's table is partial and in-frame only. The sample holds about 120,000 clones, 75% to 85% seen once. The gene calls are TRBV6-1 and TRBJ2-7; D is possibly TRBD1 (5 bases). This sequence originates from a man between 40 and 49 years old in good health and CMV-seronegative. Sequencing was performed on PBMCs. The CDR3 here is CASRVQEALSYEQYF. CDR3 DNA sequence: TGTGCCAGCAGGGTACAGGAAGCCCTCTCCTACGAGCAGTACTTC.